This passage covers 9 T cell receptor beta chains from one sample sequenced in a study of blood T cell repertoires in COVID-19. TCRdb's copy holds only in-frame clones and misses some; the assay was immunoSEQ multiplex PCR. Counted here are approximately 300,000 clones, approximately 90% occurring once; the ten biggest clones make up about 4.6%. The sequenced sample was peripheral blood. All receptors come from a man in his forties with acute or convalescent COVID-19.

This clone appeared a single time. This CDR3 reads CASSLGQTMNTEAFF. The CDR3 DNA follows: TGCGCCAGCAGCTTGGGACAGACGATGAACACTGAAGCTTTCTTT. The chain is built from TRBV5-1 and TRBJ1-1; TRBD1 might be the D (5 bases). CDR1 and CDR2 (germline): SGHRS, YFSETQ. Trimming removed 0 bases at V and 0 bases at J, with 9 bases between. The CDR3 consists of 15 residues.

This chain uses TRBV15 with TRBJ2-1; maybe TRBD2 (6 bases). Germline CDR1 reads LNHNV; CDR2 reads YYDKDF (reference sequence). The CDR3 spans 15 residues. Trimming pared 1 base from V and 9 bases from J, leaving 16 bases between. DNA of the CDR3: TGTGCCACCAGCAGAGCCGCTAGCGAATTAAGTGAGCAGTTCTTC. Its protein is CATSRAASELSEQFF. Complete variable domain (other parts from reference TRBV15 and TRBJ2-1): DAMVIQNPRYQVTQFGKPVTLSCSQTLNHNVMYWYQQKSSQAPKLLFHYYDKDFNNEADTPDNFQSRRPNTSFCFLDIRSPGLGDTAMYLCATSRAASELSEQFFGPGTRLTVL.

The rearrangement joins TRBV6-5 to TRBJ2-1; D is possibly TRBD2 (7 bases). This CDR3 comprises 14 residues. Trimming left V 2 bases short and J 5 bases short, with 10 bases between. Looked up from germline, CDR1 is MNHEY and CDR2 is SVGAGI. Here the CDR3 DNA reads TGTGCCAGCAGTTACAGGGGGGGCCACAATGAGCAGTTCTTC. Protein product: CASSYRGGHNEQFF.

The V gene is TRBV9, the J gene TRBJ2-7; 9 nucleotides align to TRBD1. The ends lost 4 bases at V and 0 bases at J; junction bases unmatched: 8. CDR1 SGDLS and CDR2 YYNGEE come from the germline V gene. The CDR3 is made up of 16 amino acids. CDR3 residues: CASSPSRDRVSYEQYF. The CDR3 DNA follows: TGTGCCAGCAGCCCCTCGAGGGACAGGGTCTCCTACGAGCAGTACTTC.

The table lists this clone with a few counts. The rearrangement joins TRBV5-6 to TRBJ2-7; D perhaps matches TRBD1 (6 bases). Trimming shortened V by 1 base and J by 3 bases, and 8 bases separated the two germline ends. Germline assignment: CDR1 SGHDT and CDR2 YYEEEE. CDR3 length: 13 amino acids. The CDR3 coding sequence is TGTGCCAGCAGCTTGACAGGGAACTACGAGCAGTACTTC. It is translated as CASSLTGNYEQYF.

The chain uses TRBV27 and TRBJ1-4; possibly TRBD1 for D (6 bases). Germline CDR1 is MNHEY and CDR2 is SMNVEV (reference sequence). This CDR3 is 15 amino acids long. Trimming stripped 1 base from V and 4 bases from J, with 10 bases between. The CDR3 protein is CASSLYSGVNEKLFF. The CDR3 nucleotides read TGTGCCAGCAGTTTATATTCAGGGGTTAATGAAAAACTGTTTTTT.

A single count supports this clone. CDR3 DNA: TGTGCCAGCAGCTTGGACATGGGAGGCACTGAAGCTTTCTTT. Protein sequence: CASSLDMGGTEAFF. This rearrangement joins TRBV5-4 to TRBJ1-1; D is unresolved. The CDR3 is 14 residues long. CDR1 is SGHNT, CDR2 YYREEE, per germline (reference sequence). Trimming took off 0 bases at V and 4 bases at J, with 10 bases between the two ends. Drawing the rest from reference TRBV5-4 and TRBJ1-1, the complete variable domain is ETGVTQSPTHLIKTRGQQVTLRCSSQSGHNTVSWYQQALGQGPQFIFQYYREEENGRGNFPPRFSGLQFPNYSSELNVNALELDDSALYLCASSLDMGGTEAFFGQGTRLTVV.

This chain joins TRBV30 and TRBJ2-1; D ambiguous. Germline V gives CDR1 GTSNPN, CDR2 SVGIG (reference sequence). This CDR3 has 12 amino acids. Trimming removed 0 bases at V and 12 bases at J, with 12 bases between. CDR3 coding DNA: TGTGCCTGGAGTGTAGTCGGAGCCAGGCAGTTCTTC. Protein product: CAWSVVGARQFF. Full variable domain (rest looked up from reference TRBV30 and TRBJ2-1): SQTIHQWPATLVQPVGSPLSLECTVEGTSNPNLYWYRQAAGRGLQLLFYSVGIGQISSEVPQNLSASRPQDRQFILSSKKLLLSDSGFYLCAWSVVGARQFFGPGTRLTVL.

This chain joins TRBV6-2 or TRBV6-3 and TRBJ2-7; 7 bases agree with TRBD2. V was clipped by 2 bases and J by 5 bases; unmatched bases: 9. The CDR3 is 15 amino acids. CDR1 MNHEY and CDR2 SVGEGT come from the germline V gene. The CDR3 DNA reads TGTGCCAGCAGTTACCGAGGACTAGGAGACCACGAGCAGTACTTC. Its protein is CASSYRGLGDHEQYF.